The entry below gives a single T cell receptor beta chain sequence along with its context. The data stem from a study of blood T cell repertoires in COVID-19. Study in general: COVID-19 samples from acute and convalescent phases originated in the United States, Italy and Spain.

In the study's own analysis: It was from reference gene primer amplification that nucleated cell counts were estimated. Assay used: immunoSEQ multiplex PCR; TCRdb lists only in-frame clones, some missing. The V and J calls and clone size are taken from that table; D and trimming were inferred from the DNA. The top ten clones hold around 0.93% of a sample with a few hundred thousand clones, 90% of them seen once. The CDR3 has 13 amino acids. V was pared by 4 bases and J by 6 bases, with 3 bases of the junction left unmatched. Germline V gene data show CDR1 as KGHDR and CDR2 as SFDVKD. The chain is built from TRBV24-1 and TRBJ1-2; 8 bases map to TRBD1. The clonotype was recovered from a woman between 40 and 50 years old with COVID-19, enrolled during active disease. Sequencing was carried out using peripheral blood. The CDR3 is CATSDRGRDGYTF. The CDR3 region has the DNA TGTGCCACCAGTGACAGGGGGCGCGATGGCTACACCTTC.